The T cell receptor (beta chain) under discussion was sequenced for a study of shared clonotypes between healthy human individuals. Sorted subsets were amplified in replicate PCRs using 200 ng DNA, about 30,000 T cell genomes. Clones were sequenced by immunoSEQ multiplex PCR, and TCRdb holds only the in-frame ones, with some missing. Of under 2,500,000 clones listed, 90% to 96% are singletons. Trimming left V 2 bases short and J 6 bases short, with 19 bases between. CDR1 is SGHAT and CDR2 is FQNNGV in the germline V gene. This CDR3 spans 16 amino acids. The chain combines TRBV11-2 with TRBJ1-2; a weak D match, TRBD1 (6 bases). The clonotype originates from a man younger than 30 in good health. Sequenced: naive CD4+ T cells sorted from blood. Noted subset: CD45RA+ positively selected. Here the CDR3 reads CASSLNYRVYLNGYTF. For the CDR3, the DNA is TGTGCCAGCAGCTTAAATTACAGGGTGTATCTTAATGGCTACACCTTC.